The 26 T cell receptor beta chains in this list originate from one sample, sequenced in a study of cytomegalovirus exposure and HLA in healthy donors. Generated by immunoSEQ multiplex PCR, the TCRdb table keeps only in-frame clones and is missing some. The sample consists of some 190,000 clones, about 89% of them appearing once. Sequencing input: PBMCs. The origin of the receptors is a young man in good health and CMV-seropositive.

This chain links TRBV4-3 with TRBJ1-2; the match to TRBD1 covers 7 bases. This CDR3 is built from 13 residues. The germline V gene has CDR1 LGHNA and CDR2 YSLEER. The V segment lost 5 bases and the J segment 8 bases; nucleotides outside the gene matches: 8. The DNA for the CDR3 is TGCGCCAGCAGCTCCGGGACAGAAGGAGGCTACACCTTC. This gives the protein CASSSGTEGGYTF.

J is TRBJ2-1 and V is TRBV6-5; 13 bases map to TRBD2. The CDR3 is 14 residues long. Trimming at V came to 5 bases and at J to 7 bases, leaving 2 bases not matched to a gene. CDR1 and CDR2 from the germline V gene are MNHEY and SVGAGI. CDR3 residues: CASSRTSGGNEQFF. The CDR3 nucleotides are TGTGCCAGCAGTAGGACTAGCGGGGGTAATGAGCAGTTCTTC.

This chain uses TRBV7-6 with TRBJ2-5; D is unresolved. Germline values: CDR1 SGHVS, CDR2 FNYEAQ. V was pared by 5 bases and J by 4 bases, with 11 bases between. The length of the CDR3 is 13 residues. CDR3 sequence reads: CASSGTEVETQYF. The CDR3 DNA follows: TGTGCCAGCAGCGGTACCGAGGTAGAGACCCAGTACTTC. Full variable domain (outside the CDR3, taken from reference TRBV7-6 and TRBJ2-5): GAGVSQSPRYKVTKRGQDVALRCDPISGHVSLYWYRQALGQGPEFLTYFNYEAQQDKSGLPNDRFSAERPEGSISTLTIQRTEQRDSAMYRCASSGTEVETQYFGPGTRLLVL.

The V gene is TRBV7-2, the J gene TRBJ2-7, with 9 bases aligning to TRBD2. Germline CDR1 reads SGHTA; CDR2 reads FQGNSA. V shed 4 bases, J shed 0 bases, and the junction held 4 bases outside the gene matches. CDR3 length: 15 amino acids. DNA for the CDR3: TGTGCCAGCAGCTCACTAGCGGGTACCTCCTACGAGCAGTACTTC. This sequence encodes CASSSLAGTSYEQYF. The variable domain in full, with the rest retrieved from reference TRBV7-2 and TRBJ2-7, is GAGVSQSPSNKVTEKGKDVELRCDPISGHTALYWYRQSLGQGLEFLIYFQGNSAPDKSGLPSDRFSAERTGGSVSTLTIQRTQQEDSAVYLCASSSLAGTSYEQYFGPGTRLTVT.

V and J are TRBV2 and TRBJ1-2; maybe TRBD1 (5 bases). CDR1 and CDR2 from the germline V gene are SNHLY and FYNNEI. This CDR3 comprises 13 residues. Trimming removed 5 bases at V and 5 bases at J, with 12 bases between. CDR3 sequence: CASSRAGRYGYTF. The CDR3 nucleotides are TGTGCCAGCAGTAGGGCAGGGCGATATGGCTACACCTTC.

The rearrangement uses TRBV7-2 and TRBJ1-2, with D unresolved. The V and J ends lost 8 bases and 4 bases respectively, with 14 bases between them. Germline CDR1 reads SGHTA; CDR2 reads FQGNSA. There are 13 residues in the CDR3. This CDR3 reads CASARSDSYGYTF. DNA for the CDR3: TGTGCCAGCGCCAGGTCCGATAGCTATGGCTACACCTTC.

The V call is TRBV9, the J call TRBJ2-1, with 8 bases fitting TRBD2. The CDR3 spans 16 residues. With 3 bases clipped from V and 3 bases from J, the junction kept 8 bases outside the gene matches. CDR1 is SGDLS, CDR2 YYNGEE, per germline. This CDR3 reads CASSALGAGGYNEQFF. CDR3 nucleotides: TGTGCCAGCAGCGCCCTCGGGGCGGGGGGCTACAATGAGCAGTTCTTC. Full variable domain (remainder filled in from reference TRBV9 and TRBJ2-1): DSGVTQTPKHLITATGQRVTLRCSPRSGDLSVYWYQQSLDQGLQFLIQYYNGEERAKGNILERFSAQQFPDLHSELNLSSLELGDSALYFCASSALGAGGYNEQFFGPGTRLTVL.

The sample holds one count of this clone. In nucleotides, the CDR3 is TGTGCCAGCAGCAGAAGACAGAGTACTAACTATGGCTACACCTTC. Amino acid sequence: CASSRRQSTNYGYTF. The chain couples TRBV21-1 to TRBJ1-2; the listed D gene, TRBD1, was not tested against the DNA. TRBV21-1 is a documented pseudogene. This CDR3 spans 15 amino acids.

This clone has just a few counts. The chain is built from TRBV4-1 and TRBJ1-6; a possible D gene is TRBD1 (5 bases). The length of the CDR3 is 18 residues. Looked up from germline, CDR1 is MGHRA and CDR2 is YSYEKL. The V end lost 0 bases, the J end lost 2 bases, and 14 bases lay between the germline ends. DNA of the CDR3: TGCGCCAGCAGCCAAGATTTGGGAGGGGAAACCTATAATTCACCCCTCCACTTT. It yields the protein CASSQDLGGETYNSPLHF.

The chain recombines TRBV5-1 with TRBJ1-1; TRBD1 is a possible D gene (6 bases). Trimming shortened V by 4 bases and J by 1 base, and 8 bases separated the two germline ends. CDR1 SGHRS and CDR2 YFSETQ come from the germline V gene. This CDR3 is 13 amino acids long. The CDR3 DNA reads TGCGCCAGCAGCCCCAGGGGGAACACTGAAGCTTTCTTT. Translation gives CASSPRGNTEAFF.

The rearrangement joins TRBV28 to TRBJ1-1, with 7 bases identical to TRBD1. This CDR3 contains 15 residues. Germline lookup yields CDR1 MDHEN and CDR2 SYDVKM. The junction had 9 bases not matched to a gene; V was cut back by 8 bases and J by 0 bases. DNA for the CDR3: TGTGCCAGCGAGCCCCCGACAGGGCTGAACACTGAAGCTTTCTTT. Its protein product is CASEPPTGLNTEAFF. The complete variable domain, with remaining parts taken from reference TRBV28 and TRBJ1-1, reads DVKVTQSSRYLVKRTGEKVFLECVQDMDHENMFWYRQDPGLGLRLIYFSYDVKMKEKGDIPEGYSVSREKKERFSLILESASTNQTSMYLCASEPPTGLNTEAFFGQGTRLTVV.

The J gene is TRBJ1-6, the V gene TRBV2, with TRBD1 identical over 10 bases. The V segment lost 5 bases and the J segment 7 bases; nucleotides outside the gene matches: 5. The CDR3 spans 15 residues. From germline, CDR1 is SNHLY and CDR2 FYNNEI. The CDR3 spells CASSSTDRGNSPLHF. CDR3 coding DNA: TGTGCCAGCAGTTCTACGGACAGGGGGAATTCACCCCTCCACTTT.

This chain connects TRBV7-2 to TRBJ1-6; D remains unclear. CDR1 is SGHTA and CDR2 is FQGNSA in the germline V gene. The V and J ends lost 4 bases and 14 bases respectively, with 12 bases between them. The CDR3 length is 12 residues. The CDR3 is CASSYSGPALHF. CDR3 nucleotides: TGTGCCAGCAGCTATTCGGGCCCGGCCCTCCACTTT.

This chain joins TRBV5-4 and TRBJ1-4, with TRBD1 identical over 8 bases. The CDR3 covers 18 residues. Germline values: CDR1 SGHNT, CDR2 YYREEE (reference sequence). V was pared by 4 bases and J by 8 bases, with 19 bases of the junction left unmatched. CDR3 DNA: TGTGCCAGCAGCATTAGCCGGGACAGGACTACAAGATGGGAAAAACTGTTTTTT. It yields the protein CASSISRDRTTRWEKLFF. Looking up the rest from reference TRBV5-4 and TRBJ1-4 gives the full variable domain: ETGVTQSPTHLIKTRGQQVTLRCSSQSGHNTVSWYQQALGQGPQFIFQYYREEENGRGNFPPRFSGLQFPNYSSELNVNALELDDSALYLCASSISRDRTTRWEKLFFGSGTQLSVL.

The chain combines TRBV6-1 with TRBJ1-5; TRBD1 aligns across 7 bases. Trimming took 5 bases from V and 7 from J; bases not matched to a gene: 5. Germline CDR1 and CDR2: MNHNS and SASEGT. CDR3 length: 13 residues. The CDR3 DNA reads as TGTGCCAGCAGTCAGGGGGGTTGGCAGCCCCAGCATTTT. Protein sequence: CASSQGGWQPQHF.

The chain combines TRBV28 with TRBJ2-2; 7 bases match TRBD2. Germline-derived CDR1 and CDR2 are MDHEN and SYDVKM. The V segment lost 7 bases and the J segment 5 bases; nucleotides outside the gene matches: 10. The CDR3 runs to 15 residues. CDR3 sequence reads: CASTGGGPLTGELFF. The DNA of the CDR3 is TGTGCCAGCACTGGGGGAGGGCCTCTGACCGGGGAGCTGTTTTTT.

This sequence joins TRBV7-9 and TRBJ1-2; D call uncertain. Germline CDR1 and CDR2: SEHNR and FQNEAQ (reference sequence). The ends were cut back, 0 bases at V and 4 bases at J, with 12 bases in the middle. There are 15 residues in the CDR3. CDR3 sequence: CASSLAIESGYGYTF. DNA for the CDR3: TGTGCCAGCAGCTTAGCGATAGAGAGTGGCTATGGCTACACCTTC.

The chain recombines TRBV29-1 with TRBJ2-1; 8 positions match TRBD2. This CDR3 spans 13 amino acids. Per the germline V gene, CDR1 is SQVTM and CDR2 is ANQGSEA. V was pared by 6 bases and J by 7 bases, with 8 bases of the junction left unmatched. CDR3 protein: CSVLTSAQNEQFF. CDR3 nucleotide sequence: TGCAGCGTGCTGACTAGCGCCCAAAATGAGCAGTTCTTC.

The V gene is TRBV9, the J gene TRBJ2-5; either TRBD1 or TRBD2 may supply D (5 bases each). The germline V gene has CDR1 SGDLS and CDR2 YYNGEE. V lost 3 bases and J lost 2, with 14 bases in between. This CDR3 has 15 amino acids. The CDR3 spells CASSAYFGGQETQYF. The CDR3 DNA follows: TGTGCCAGCAGCGCTTACTTTGGGGGTCAAGAGACCCAGTACTTC.

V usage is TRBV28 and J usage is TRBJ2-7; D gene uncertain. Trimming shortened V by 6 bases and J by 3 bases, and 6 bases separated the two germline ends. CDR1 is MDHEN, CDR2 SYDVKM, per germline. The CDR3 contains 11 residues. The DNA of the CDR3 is TGTGCCAGCAGGCTGGGCTACGAGCAGTACTTC. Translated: CASRLGYEQYF.

CDR3: CASSDDARDTQYF. In nucleotides, the CDR3 is TGTGCCAGCAGTGACGATGCTCGAGATACGCAGTATTTT. The gene calls are TRBV6-1 and TRBJ2-3, with D unresolved. Trimming shortened V by 3 bases and J by 5 bases, and 9 bases separated the two germline ends. This CDR3 region has 13 residues. Germline-derived CDR1 and CDR2 are MNHNS and SASEGT.

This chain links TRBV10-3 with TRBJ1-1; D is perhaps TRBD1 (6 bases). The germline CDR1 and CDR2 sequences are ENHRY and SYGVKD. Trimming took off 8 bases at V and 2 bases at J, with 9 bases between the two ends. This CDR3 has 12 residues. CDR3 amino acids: CAIGTSNTEAFF. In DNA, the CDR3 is TGTGCCATCGGGACATCCAACACTGAAGCTTTCTTT.

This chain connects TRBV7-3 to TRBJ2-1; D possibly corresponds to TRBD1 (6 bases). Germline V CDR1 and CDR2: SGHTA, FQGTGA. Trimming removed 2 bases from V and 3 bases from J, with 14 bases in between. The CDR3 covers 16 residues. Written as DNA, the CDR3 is TGTGCCAGCAGCTTAGCGACAGGAGTCGGCTACAATGAGCAGTTCTTC. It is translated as CASSLATGVGYNEQFF.

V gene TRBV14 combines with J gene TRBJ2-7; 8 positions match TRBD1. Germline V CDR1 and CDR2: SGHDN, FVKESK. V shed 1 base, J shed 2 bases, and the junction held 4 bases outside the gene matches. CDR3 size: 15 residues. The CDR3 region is CASSQVQGAAYEQYF. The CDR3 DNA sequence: TGTGCCAGCAGCCAAGTTCAGGGGGCCGCCTACGAGCAGTACTTC. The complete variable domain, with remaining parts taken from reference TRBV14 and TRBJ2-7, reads EAGVTQFPSHSVIEKGQTVTLRCDPISGHDNLYWYRRVMGKEIKFLLHFVKESKQDESGMPNNRFLAERTGGTYSTLKVQPAELEDSGVYFCASSQVQGAAYEQYFGPGTRLTVT.

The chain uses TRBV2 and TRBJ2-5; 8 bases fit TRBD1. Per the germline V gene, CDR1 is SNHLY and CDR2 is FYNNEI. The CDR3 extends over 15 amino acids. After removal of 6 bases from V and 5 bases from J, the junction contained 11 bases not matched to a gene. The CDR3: CASRNRGDRRETQYF. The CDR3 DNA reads TGTGCCAGCAGAAATAGAGGGGACAGGAGGGAGACCCAGTACTTC.

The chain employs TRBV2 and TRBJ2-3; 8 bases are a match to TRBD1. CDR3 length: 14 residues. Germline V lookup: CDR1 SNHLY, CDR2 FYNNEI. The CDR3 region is CASTGEHPGGTQYF. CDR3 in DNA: TGTGCTTCGACAGGGGAACACCCCGGTGGTACGCAGTATTTT.